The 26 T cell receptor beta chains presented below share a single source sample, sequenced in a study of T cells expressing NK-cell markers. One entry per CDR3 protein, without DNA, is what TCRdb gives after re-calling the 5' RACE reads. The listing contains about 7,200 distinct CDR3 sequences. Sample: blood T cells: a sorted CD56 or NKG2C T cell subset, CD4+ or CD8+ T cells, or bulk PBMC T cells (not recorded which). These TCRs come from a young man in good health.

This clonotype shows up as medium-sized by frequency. CDR3 region: CASSHPSARYTDTQYF. This chain links TRBV4-1 with TRBJ2-3; with no DNA, the TCRdb D assignment of TRBD2 cannot be verified. The length of the CDR3 is 16 residues. CDR1 and CDR2 (germline): MGHRA, YSYEKL.

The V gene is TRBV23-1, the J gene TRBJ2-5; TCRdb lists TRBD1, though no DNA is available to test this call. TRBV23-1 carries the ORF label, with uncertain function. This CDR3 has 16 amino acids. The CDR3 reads CASSQTDRGGGETQYF.

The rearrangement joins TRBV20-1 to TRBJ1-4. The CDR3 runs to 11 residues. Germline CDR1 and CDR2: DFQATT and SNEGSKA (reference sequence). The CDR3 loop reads CSGLYREKLFF.

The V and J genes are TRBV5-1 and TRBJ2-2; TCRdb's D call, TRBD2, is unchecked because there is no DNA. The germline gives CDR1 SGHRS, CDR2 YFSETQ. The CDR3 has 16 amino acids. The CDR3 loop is CASSPTSGRVAGELFF.

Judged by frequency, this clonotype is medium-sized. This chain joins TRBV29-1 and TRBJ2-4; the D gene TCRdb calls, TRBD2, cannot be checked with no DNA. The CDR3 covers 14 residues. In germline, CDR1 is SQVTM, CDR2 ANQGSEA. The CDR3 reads CSVGGAGARNIQYF.

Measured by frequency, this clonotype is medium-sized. CDR3 protein: CASQNSGRAQETQYF. The V call is TRBV12-3 or TRBV12-4, the J call TRBJ2-5; TCRdb designates TRBD2, a call that cannot be tested without DNA. The CDR3 consists of 15 residues.

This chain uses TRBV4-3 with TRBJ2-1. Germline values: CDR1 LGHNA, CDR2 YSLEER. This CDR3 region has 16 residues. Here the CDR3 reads CASSPSAQPSYNEQFF.

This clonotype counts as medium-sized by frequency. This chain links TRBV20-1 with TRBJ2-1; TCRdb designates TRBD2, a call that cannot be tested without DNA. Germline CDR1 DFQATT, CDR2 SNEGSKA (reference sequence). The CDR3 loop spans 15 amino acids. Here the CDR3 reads CSARGIAEPRNEQFF.

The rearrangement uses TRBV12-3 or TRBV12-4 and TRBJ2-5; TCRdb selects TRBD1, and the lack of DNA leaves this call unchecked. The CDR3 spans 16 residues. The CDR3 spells CASSFSRGDYQETQYF.

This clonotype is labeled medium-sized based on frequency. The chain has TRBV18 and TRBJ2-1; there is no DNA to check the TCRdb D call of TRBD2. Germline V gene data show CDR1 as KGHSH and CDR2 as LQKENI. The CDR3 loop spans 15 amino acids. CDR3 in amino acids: CASSPRLAEGNEQFF.

This CDR3 is CATLAVANTGELFF. V gene TRBV6-5 combines with J gene TRBJ2-2. CDR3 length: 14 amino acids. The germline CDR1 and CDR2 sequences are MNHEY and SVGAGI.

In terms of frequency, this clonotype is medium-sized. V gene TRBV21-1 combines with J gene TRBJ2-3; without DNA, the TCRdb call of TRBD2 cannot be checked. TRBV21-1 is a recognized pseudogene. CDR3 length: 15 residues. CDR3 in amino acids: CASSKNPGRSDTQYF.

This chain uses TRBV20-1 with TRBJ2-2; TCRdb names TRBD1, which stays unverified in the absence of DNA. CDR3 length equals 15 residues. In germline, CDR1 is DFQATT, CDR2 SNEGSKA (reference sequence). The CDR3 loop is CSARDGTARSGELFF.

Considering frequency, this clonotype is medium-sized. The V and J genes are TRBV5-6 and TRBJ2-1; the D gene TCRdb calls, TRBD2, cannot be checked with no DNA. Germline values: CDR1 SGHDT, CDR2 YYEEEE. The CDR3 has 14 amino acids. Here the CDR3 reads CASSLVGPSNEQFF.

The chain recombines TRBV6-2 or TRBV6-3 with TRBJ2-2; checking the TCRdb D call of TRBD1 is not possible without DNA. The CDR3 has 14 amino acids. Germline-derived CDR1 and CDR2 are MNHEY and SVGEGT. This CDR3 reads CASTRQGYTGELFF.

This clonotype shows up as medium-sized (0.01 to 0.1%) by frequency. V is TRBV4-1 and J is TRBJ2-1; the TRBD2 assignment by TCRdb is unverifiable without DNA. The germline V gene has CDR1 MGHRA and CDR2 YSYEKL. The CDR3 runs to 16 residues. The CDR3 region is CASSQDPGLAGSGQFF.

CDR3 amino acids: CATLGQDNTGELFF. The gene calls are TRBV24-1 and TRBJ2-2; TCRdb indicates TRBD1, and absent DNA this call remains unverified. This CDR3 has 14 amino acids. CDR1 is KGHDR and CDR2 is SFDVKD in the germline V gene.

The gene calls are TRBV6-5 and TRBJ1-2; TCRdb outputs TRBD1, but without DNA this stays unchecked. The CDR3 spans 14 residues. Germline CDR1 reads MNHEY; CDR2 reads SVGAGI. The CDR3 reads CASSYFQGTEGYTF.

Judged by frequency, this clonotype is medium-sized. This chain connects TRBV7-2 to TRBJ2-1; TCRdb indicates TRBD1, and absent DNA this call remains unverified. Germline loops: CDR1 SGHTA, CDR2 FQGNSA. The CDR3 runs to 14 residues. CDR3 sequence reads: CASSSSTAYNEQFF.

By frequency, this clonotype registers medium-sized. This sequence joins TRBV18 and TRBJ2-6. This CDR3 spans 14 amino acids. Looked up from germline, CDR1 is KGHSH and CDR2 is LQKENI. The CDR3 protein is CASSPSWGANVLTF.

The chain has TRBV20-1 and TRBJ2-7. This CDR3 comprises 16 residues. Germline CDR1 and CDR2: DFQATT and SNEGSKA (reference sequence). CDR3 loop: CSADTKRLTGPYEQYF.

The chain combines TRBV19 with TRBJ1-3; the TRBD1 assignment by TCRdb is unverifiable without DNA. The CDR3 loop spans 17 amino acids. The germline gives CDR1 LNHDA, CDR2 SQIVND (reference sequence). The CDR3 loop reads CASTSRGRGRGKNTIYF. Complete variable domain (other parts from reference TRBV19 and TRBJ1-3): DGGITQSPKYLFRKEGQNVTLSCEQNLNHDAMYWYRQDPGQGLRLIYYSQIVNDFQKGDIAEGYSVSREKKESFPLTVTSAQKNPTAFYLCASTSRGRGRGKNTIYFGEGSWLTVV.

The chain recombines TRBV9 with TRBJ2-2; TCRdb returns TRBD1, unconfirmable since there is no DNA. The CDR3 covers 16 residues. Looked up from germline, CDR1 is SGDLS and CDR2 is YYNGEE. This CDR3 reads CASSVVAGAETGELFF.

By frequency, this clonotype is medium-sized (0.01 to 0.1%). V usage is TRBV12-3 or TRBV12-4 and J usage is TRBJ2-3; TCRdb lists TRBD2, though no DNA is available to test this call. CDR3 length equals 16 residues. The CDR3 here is CASSLRGTRGTDTQYF.

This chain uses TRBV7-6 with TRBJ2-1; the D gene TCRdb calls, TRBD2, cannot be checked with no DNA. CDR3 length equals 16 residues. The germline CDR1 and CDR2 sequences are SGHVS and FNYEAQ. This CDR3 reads CASSHRTGTWGNEQFF.

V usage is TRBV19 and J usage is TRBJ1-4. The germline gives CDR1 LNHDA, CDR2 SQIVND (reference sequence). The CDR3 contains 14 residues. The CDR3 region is CASTADGYNEKLFF. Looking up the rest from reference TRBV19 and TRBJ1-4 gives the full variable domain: DGGITQSPKYLFRKEGQNVTLSCEQNLNHDAMYWYRQDPGQGLRLIYYSQIVNDFQKGDIAEGYSVSREKKESFPLTVTSAQKNPTAFYLCASTADGYNEKLFFGSGTQLSVL.